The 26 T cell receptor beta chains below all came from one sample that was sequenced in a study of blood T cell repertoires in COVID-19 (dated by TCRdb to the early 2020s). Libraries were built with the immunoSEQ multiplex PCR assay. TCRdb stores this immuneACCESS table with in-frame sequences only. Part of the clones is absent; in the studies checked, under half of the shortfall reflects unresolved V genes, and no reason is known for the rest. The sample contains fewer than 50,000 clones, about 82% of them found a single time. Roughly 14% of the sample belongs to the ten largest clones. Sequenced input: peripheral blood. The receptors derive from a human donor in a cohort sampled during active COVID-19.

As DNA, the CDR3 is TGTGCCAGCAGCTTCTGCCGCAGGGGGCGACCACCAAAAAACAATGAGCAGTTCTTC. Encoded protein: CASSFCRRGRPPKNNEQFF. The chain employs TRBV7-7 and TRBJ2-1; 8 positions match TRBD1. The CDR3 loop spans 19 amino acids. V lost 3 bases and J lost 5; bases outside the gene matches: 18. The germline V gene encodes CDR1 SSHAT and CDR2 FNYEAQ (reference sequence).

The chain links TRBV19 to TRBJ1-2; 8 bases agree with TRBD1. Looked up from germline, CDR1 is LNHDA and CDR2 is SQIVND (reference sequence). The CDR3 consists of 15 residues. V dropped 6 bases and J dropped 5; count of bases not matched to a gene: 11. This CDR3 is CASSITPTGAYGYTF. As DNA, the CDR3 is TGTGCCAGTAGCATTACCCCGACAGGGGCTTATGGCTACACCTTC. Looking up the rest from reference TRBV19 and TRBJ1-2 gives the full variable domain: DGGITQSPKYLFRKEGQNVTLSCEQNLNHDAMYWYRQDPGQGLRLIYYSQIVNDFQKGDIAEGYSVSREKKESFPLTVTSAQKNPTAFYLCASSITPTGAYGYTFGSGTRLTVV.

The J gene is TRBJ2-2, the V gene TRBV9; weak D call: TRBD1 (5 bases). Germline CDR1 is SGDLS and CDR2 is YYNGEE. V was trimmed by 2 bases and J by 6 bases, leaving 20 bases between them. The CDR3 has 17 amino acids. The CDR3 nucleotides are TGTGCCAGCAGCGTCCCCCAGGTAGGGGTTTCGGCCGGGGAGCTGTTTTTT. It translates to CASSVPQVGVSAGELFF. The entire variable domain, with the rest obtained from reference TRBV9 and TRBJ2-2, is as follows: DSGVTQTPKHLITATGQRVTLRCSPRSGDLSVYWYQQSLDQGLQFLIQYYNGEERAKGNILERFSAQQFPDLHSELNLSSLELGDSALYFCASSVPQVGVSAGELFFGEGSRLTVL.

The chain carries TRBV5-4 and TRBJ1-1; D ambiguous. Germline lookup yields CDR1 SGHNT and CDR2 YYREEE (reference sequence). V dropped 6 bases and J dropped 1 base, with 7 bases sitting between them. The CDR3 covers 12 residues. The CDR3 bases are TGTGCCAGCAACGACTGGAACACTGAAGCTTTCTTT. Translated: CASNDWNTEAFF.

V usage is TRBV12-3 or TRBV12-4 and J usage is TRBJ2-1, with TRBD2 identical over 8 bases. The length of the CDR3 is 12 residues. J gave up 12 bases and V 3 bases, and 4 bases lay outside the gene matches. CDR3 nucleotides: TGTGCCAGCAGTTTTAGGCTAGCGGGGCAGTTCTTC. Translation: CASSFRLAGQFF.

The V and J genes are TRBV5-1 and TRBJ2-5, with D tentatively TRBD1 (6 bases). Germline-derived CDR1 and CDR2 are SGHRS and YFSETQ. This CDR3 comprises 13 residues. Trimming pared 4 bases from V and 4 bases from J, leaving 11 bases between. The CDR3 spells CASSVRDTETQYF. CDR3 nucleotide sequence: TGCGCCAGCAGCGTCCGGGACACAGAGACCCAGTACTTC.

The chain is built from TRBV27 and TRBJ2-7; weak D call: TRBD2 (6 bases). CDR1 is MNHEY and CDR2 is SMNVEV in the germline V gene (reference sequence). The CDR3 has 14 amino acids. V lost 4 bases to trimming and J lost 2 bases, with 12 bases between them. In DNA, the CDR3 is TGTGCCAGCAGTTCCCATGGGACTGCCTACGAGCAGTACTTC. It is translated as CASSSHGTAYEQYF.

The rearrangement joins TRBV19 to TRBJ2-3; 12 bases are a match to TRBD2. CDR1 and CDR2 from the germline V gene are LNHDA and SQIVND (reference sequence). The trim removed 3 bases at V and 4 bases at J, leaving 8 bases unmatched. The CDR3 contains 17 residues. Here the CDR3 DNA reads TGTGCCAGTAGTATGACACCTAGCGGGGGGGCCTCAGATACGCAGTATTTT. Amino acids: CASSMTPSGGASDTQYF.

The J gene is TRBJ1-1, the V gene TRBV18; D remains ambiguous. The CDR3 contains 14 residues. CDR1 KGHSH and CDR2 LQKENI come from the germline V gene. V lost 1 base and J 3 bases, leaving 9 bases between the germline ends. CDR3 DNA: TGTGCCAGCTCACCACAGCACGGAGACACTGAAGCTTTCTTT. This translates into CASSPQHGDTEAFF.

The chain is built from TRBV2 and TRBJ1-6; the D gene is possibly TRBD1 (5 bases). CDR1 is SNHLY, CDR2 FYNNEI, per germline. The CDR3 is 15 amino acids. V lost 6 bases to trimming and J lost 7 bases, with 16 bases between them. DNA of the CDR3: TGTGCCAGCAGATCGTACCCAGGGTCCAATTCACCCCTCCACTTT. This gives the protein CASRSYPGSNSPLHF.

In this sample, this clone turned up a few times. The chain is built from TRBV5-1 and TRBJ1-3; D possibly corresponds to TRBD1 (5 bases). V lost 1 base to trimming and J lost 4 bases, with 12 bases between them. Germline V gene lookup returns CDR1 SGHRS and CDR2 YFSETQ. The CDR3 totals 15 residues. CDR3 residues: CASSLSGSAGNTIYF. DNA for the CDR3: TGCGCCAGCAGCTTGTCAGGGTCTGCGGGAAACACCATATATTTT. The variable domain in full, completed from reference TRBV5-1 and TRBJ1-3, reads KAGVTQTPRYLIKTRGQQVTLSCSPISGHRSVSWYQQTPGQGLQFLFEYFSETQRNKGNFPGRFSGRQFSNSRSEMNVSTLELGDSALYLCASSLSGSAGNTIYFGEGSWLTVV.

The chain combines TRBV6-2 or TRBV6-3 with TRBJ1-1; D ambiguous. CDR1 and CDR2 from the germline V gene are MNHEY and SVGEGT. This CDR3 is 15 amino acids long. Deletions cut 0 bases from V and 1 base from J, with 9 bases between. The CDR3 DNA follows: TGTGCCAGCAGTTACTCGGCCCGTTGGAACACTGAAGCTTTCTTT. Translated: CASSYSARWNTEAFF.

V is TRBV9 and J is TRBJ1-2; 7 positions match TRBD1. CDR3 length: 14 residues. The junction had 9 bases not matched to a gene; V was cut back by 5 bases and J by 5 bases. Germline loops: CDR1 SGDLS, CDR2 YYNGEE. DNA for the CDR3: TGTGCCAGCAGTCAAACAGGGGAGAAGTATGGCTACACCTTC. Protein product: CASSQTGEKYGYTF.

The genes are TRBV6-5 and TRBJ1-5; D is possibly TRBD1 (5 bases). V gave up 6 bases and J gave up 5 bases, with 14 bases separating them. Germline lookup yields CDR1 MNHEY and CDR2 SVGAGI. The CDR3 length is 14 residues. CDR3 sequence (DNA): TGTGCCAGCAGCCGAACAGGAACGTATCAGCCCCAGCATTTT. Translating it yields CASSRTGTYQPQHF.

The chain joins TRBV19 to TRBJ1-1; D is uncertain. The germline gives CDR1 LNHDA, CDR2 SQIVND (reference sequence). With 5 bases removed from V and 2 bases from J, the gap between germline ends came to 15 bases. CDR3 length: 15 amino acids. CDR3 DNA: TGTGCCAGTAGTCCCACCCTTACAGTTAACACTGAAGCTTTCTTT. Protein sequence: CASSPTLTVNTEAFF.

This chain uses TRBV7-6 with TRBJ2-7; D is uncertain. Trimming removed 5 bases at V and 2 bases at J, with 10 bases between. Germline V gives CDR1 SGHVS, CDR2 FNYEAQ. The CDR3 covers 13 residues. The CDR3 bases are TGTGCCAGCAGCCTTACAAACACCTACGAGCAGTACTTC. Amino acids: CASSLTNTYEQYF.

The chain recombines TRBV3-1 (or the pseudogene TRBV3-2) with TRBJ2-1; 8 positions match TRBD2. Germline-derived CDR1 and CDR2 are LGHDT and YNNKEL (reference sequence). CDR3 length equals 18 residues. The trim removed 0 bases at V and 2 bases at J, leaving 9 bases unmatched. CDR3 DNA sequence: TGTGCCAGCAGCCAAGATGGGGATAGCGGGGACCCCTACAATGAGCAGTTCTTC. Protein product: CASSQDGDSGDPYNEQFF.

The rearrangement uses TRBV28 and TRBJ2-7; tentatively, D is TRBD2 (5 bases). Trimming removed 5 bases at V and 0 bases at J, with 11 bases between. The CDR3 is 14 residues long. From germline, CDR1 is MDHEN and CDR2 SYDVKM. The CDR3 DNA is TGTGCCAGCAGTATCTCGGGGTCCTCCTACGAGCAGTACTTC. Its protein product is CASSISGSSYEQYF.

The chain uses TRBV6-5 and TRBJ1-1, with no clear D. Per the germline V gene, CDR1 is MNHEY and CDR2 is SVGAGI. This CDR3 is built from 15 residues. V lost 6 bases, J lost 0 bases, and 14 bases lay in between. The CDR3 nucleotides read TGTGCCAGCAGACCGGGGTTCGCCATGAACACTGAAGCTTTCTTT. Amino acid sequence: CASRPGFAMNTEAFF.

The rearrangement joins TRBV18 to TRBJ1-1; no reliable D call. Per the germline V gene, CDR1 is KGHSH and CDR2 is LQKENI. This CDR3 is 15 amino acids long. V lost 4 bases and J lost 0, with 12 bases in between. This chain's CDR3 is CASSLETGLNTEAFF. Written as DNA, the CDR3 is TGTGCCAGCTCACTGGAGACCGGCTTGAACACTGAAGCTTTCTTT. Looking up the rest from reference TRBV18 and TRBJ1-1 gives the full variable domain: NAGVMQNPRHLVRRRGQEARLRCSPMKGHSHVYWYRQLPEEGLKFMVYLQKENIIDESGMPKERFSAEFPKEGPSILRIQQVVRGDSAAYFCASSLETGLNTEAFFGQGTRLTVV.

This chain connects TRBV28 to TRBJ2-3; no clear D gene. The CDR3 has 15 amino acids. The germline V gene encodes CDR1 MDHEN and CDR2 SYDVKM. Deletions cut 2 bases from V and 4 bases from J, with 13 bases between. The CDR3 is CASSLERAWPDTQYF. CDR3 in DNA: TGTGCCAGCAGTTTAGAGCGTGCCTGGCCAGATACGCAGTATTTT.

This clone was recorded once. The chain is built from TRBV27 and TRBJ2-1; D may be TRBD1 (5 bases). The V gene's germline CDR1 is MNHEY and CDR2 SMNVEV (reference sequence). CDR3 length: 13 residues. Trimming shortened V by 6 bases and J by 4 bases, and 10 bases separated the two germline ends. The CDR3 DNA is TGTGCCAGCAGGAGCTCAGGGTACAATGAGCAGTTCTTC. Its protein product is CASRSSGYNEQFF.

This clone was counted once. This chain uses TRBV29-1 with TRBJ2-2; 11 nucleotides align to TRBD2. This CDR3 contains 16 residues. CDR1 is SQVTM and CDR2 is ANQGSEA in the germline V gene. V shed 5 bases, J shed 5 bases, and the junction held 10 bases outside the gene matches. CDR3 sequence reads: CSVRTSGSGGTGELFF. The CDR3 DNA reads TGCAGCGTTCGAACTAGCGGGAGTGGCGGGACCGGGGAGCTGTTTTTT.

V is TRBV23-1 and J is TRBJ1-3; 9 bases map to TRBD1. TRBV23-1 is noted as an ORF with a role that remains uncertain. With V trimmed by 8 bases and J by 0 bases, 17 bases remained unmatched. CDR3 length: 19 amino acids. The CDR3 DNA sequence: TGCGCCAGCTGCGCCCGGGACAGGGCCCCAATGAGCTCTGGAAACACCATATATTTT. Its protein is CASCARDRAPMSSGNTIYF.

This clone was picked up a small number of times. CDR3 amino acids: CASSAGVNYGYTF. The DNA of the CDR3 is TGCGCCAGCAGTGCAGGGGTCAACTATGGCTACACCTTC. The rearrangement uses TRBV10-1 and TRBJ1-2, with a possible D match to TRBD1 (6 bases). The CDR3 is 13 residues long. Deletions cut 4 bases from V and 2 bases from J, with 8 bases between. Germline CDR1 and CDR2: WNHNN and SYGVQD (reference sequence).

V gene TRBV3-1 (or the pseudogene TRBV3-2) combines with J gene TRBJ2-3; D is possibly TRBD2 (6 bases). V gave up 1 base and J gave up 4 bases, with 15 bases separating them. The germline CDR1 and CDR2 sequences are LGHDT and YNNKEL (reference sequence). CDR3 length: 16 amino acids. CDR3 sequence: CASSQAGGMVADTQYF. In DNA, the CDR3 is TGTGCCAGCAGCCAAGCGGGCGGGATGGTTGCAGATACGCAGTATTTT.